The TCR beta chain described here comes from a study of blood T cell repertoires in COVID-19. Across the study: Sources were T cells, B-cell-depleted T cells, or PBMCs; the material itself was cDNA or gDNA.

Clones were sequenced by immunoSEQ multiplex PCR, and TCRdb holds only the in-frame ones, with some missing. The profile shows about 200,000 clones, 70% to 90% of them singletons. Seattle-derived patients entered the study during active infection and were followed longitudinally. This CDR3 spans 12 amino acids. Per germline, CDR1 MNHEY and CDR2 SVGAGI. The V and J ends lost 6 bases and 5 bases respectively, with 5 bases between them. Sample: peripheral blood. This clonotype was sampled from a man aged 45-65 years with COVID-19, enrolled during active disease. The V gene is TRBV6-5, the J gene TRBJ2-6; D remains unclear. DNA for the CDR3: TGTGCCAGCAGCGGTTGGGCCAACGTCCTGACTTTC. Its protein is CASSGWANVLTF.